This T cell receptor (beta chain) was sequenced for a study of cytomegalovirus exposure and HLA in healthy donors. Donors likely had unrecorded immune exposures despite being nominally healthy when sampled. The CDR3 is made up of 16 amino acids. V was pared by 4 bases and J by 2 bases, with 19 bases between. Per the germline V gene, CDR1 is SGHRS and CDR2 is YFSETQ. The PCR employed 60 Vbeta primers together with 13 Jbeta primers. Some clones are missing from TCRdb's copy, which holds only in-frame ones; the method was immunoSEQ multiplex PCR. Of around 120,000 clones detected, roughly 80% appear once; the ten largest clones hold more than 7%.

Sequenced input: PBMCs. This clonotype was sampled from a female donor in good health and CMV-seropositive. This chain joins TRBV5-1 and TRBJ2-7; a weak D match, TRBD1 (5 bases). In DNA form, the CDR3 reads TGCGCCAGCAGCCCGAGCACGACAGTGCCCCCCTACGAGCAGTACTTC. Protein sequence: CASSPSTTVPPYEQYF.